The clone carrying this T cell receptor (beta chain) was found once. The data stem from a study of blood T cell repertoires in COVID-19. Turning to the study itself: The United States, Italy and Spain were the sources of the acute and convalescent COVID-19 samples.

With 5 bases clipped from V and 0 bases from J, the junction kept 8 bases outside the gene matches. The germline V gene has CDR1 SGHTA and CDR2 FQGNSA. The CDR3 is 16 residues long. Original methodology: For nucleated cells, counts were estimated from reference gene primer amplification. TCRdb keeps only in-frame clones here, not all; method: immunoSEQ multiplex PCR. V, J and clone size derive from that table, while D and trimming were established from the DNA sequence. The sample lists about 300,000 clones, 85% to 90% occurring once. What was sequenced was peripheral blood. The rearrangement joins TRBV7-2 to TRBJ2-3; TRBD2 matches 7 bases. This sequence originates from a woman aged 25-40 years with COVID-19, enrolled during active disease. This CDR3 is CASSRRAGLSTDTQYF. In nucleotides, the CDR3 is TGTGCCAGCAGCCGGAGAGCGGGACTAAGCACAGATACGCAGTATTTT.